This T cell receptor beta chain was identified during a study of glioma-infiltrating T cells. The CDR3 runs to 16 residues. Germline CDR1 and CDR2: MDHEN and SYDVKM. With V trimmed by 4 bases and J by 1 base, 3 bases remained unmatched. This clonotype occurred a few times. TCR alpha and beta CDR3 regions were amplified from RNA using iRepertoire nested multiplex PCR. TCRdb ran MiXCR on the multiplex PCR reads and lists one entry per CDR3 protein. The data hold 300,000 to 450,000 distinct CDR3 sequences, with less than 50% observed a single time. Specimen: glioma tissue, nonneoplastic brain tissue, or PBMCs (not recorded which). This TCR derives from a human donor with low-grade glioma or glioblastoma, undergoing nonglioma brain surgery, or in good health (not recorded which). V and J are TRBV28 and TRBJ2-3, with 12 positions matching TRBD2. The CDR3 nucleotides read TGTGCCAGCAGTTCCCGACTAGCGGGAGGCACAGATACGCAGTATTTT. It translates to CASSSRLAGGTDTQYF.